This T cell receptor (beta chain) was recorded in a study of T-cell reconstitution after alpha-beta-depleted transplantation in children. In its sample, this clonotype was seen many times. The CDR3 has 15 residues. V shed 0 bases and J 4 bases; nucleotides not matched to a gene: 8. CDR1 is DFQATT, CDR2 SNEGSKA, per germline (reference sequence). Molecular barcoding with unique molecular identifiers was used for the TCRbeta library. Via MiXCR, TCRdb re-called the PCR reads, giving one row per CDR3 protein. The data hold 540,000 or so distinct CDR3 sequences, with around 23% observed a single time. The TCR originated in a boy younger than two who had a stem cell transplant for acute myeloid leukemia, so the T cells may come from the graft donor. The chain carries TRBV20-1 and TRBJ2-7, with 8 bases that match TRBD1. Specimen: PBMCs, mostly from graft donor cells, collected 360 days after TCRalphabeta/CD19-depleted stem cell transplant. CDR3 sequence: CSARDRGQGVYEQYF. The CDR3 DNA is TGCAGTGCTAGAGATCGTGGACAGGGTGTATACGAGCAGTACTTC.